A selection of T cell receptor beta chains follows, all from one sample in a study of shared clonotypes between healthy human individuals. Method: immunoSEQ multiplex PCR; TCRdb's copy keeps in-frame clones and lacks some. The sample includes around 2.3 million clones, 90% to 97% of them seen just once. The specimen sequenced was naive CD4+ T cells sorted from blood. All receptors come from a man aged 18 to 29 in good health. CDR3s include the opening cysteine and the closing phenylalanine or tryptophan. Each record gives: D gene, J gene, clone size, V gene, CDR3 DNA, CDR3 protein. The D gene is left open where the match is weak. Not every row has a clone size; where given, it reads once, few, many or a size class.

TRBD1 TRBJ1-1 . TRBV5-1 TGCGCCAGCAGCTTAAGGGGGCTCAGCACTGAAGCTTTCTTT CASSLRGLSTEAFF
. TRBJ2-7 once TRBV4-3 TGCGCCAGCAGCCAAGTTCTCTCCCTCCCCTACGAGCAGTACTTC CASSQVLSLPYEQYF
. TRBJ2-5 . TRBV29-1 TGCAGCGTTGATCCGCCAGGGGACCAAGAGACCCAGTACTTC CSVDPPGDQETQYF
. TRBJ2-5 . TRBV18 TGTGCCAGCTCAGAGGGGATTGTGGAGACCCAGTACTTC CASSEGIVETQYF
. TRBJ1-2 . TRBV7-2 TGTGCCAGCAGCTTAGGGACCGGACTTCGGGGTAACTATGGCTACACCTTC CASSLGTGLRGNYGYTF
. TRBJ1-1 . TRBV4-3 TGCGCCAGCAGCCAAGCTGGGGGAGGGCCGAACACTGAAGCTTTCTTT CASSQAGGGPNTEAFF
TRBD2 TRBJ2-1 . TRBV27 TGTGCCAGCACCCCGAGCGGAATAGCGGGAGTAGTAAATTGGGTCTTC CASTPSGIAGVVNWVF
. TRBJ2-7 . TRBV14 TGTGCCAGCAGCCAAGATTGGATGGGGTACGAGCAGTACTTC CASSQDWMGYEQYF
. TRBJ2-7 . TRBV7-2 TGTGCCAGCAGCCGGACTTCCGGGACACTTTACGAGCAGTACTTC CASSRTSGTLYEQYF
. TRBJ1-2 . TRBV10-2 TGCGCCAGCAGTGAGATTGGAGGTGGCTACACCTTC CASSEIGGGYTF
TRBD2 TRBJ2-2 . TRBV5-1 TGCGCCAGCAGCTTGCCTAGCGGGCCGATAGGGGAGCTGTTTTTT CASSLPSGPIGELFF
TRBD1 TRBJ2-7 . TRBV15 TGTGCCACCAGCGGACCGGGACAGGGCACCTACGAGCAGTACTTC CATSGPGQGTYEQYF
TRBD1 TRBJ2-6 . TRBV19 TGTGCCACCGGGACAGGGCTTTCTGGGGCCAACGTCCTGACTTTC CATGTGLSGANVLTF
TRBD1 TRBJ2-3 once TRBV10-3 TGTGCCATCAGCCGAGACAGGGGGCCGAGCACAGATACGCAGTATTTT CAISRDRGPSTDTQYF
. TRBJ2-7 . TRBV7-2 TGTGCCAGCAGCGAGGACTCTAGGGGCACCTACGAGCAGTACTTC CASSEDSRGTYEQYF
. TRBJ1-1 . TRBV6-5 TGTGCCAGCAGTTACTCAGACGGGGGGCCGGCTTTCTTT CASSYSDGGPAFF
. TRBJ2-3 . TRBV11-2 TGTGCCAGCAGCTTAGGATTAGCATCAGATACGCAGTATTTT CASSLGLASDTQYF
. TRBJ1-6 . TRBV18 TGTGCCAGCTCACCACTCCAGGGGAATTCACCCCTCCACTTT CASSPLQGNSPLHF
TRBD2 TRBJ2-7 . TRBV7-2 TGTGCCAGCAGCTTACGGGCCGGGACTAGCGGCCCCGAGCAGTACTTC CASSLRAGTSGPEQYF
TRBD2 TRBJ2-7 . TRBV2 TGTGCCAGCAGTGAGCCCCTTTTCGGGGACTACTCCTACGAGCAGTACTTC CASSEPLFGDYSYEQYF
. TRBJ2-7 . TRBV1 TGCACCAGCAGCCAAGGGTCGGGGGGACACCTAGCCTACGAGCAGTACTTC CTSSQGSGGHLAYEQYF
. TRBJ1-6 . TRBV6-5 TGTGCCAGCAGTTCGGGAATACGGGATTCACCCCTCCACTTT CASSSGIRDSPLHF
. TRBJ2-2 . TRBV14 TGTGCCAGCAGCCGGTCTAGCGTCGGGGAGCTGTTTTTT CASSRSSVGELFF